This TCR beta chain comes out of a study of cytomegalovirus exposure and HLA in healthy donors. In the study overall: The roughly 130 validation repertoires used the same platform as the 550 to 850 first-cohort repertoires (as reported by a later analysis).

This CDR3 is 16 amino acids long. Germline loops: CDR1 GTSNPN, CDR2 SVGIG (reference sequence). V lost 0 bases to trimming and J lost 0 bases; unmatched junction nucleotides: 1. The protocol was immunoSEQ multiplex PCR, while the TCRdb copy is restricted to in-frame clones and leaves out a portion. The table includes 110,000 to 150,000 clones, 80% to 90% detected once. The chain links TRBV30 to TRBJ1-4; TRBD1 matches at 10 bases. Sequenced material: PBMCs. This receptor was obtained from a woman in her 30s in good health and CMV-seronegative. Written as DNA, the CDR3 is TGTGCCTGGAGTGTGGGGACAGGGGCAACTAATGAAAAACTGTTTTTT. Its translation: CAWSVGTGATNEKLFF.